Below are 13 T cell receptor beta chains sequenced from a single sample in a study of cytomegalovirus exposure and HLA in healthy donors. PCR was performed using 60 Vbeta and 13 Jbeta primers. Measured with immunoSEQ multiplex PCR; TCRdb has only the in-frame clones, and not every one. The sample shows around 200,000 clones, 60% to 85% of them seen only once. Sequencing was done on a sample of PBMCs. The receptors here all came from a female donor in good health and CMV-seronegative.

The gene calls are TRBV6-1 and TRBJ1-5; a possible D gene is TRBD1 (5 bases). Germline CDR1 reads MNHNS; CDR2 reads SASEGT. The CDR3 is 16 amino acids. V was clipped by 1 base and J by 2 bases, with 12 bases between them. CDR3 amino acids: CASSEDGGSGNQPQHF. In DNA, the CDR3 is TGTGCCAGCAGTGAAGACGGGGGGTCGGGCAATCAGCCCCAGCATTTT.

V is TRBV7-9 and J is TRBJ2-1, with D perhaps TRBD1 (6 bases). The CDR3 loop spans 13 amino acids. In germline, CDR1 is SEHNR, CDR2 FQNEAQ (reference sequence). Trimming took off 0 bases at V and 12 bases at J, with 12 bases between the two ends. CDR3 sequence reads: CASSLAEQGGQFF. In nucleotides, the CDR3 is TGTGCCAGCAGCTTAGCCGAACAGGGCGGGCAGTTCTTC.

This clone was counted a few times. The V call is TRBV5-1, the J call TRBJ2-1; a possible D gene is TRBD2 (7 bases). CDR1 and CDR2 (germline): SGHRS, YFSETQ. This CDR3 is built from 16 residues. V was cut by 4 bases and J by 1 base, with 15 bases left in between. The CDR3 coding sequence is TGCGCCAGCAGCGTTTCGGGGGGCGGATCCTACAATGAGCAGTTCTTC. Residues: CASSVSGGGSYNEQFF. The whole variable domain, remainder taken from reference TRBV5-1 and TRBJ2-1, is KAGVTQTPRYLIKTRGQQVTLSCSPISGHRSVSWYQQTPGQGLQFLFEYFSETQRNKGNFPGRFSGRQFSNSRSEMNVSTLELGDSALYLCASSVSGGGSYNEQFFGPGTRLTVL.

The V call is TRBV7-9, the J call TRBJ1-1, with 12 bases that match TRBD1. V shed 5 bases and J 0 bases; nucleotides not matched to a gene: 7. This CDR3 is built from 17 residues. CDR1 SEHNR and CDR2 FQNEAQ come from the germline V gene (reference sequence). The CDR3 spells CASSPGTGGVVNTEAFF. The CDR3 coding sequence is TGTGCCAGCAGCCCTGGGACAGGGGGCGTCGTGAACACTGAAGCTTTCTTT.

This chain connects TRBV29-1 to TRBJ2-5; the D is unclear. Germline lookup yields CDR1 SQVTM and CDR2 ANQGSEA. The CDR3 sequence is 10 residues long. Trimming shortened V by 3 bases and J by 11 bases, and 10 bases separated the two germline ends. The CDR3 loop is CSVDQGEQYF. The CDR3 nucleotides read TGCAGCGTTGACCAAGGAGAGCAGTACTTC. Supplemented by reference TRBV29-1 and TRBJ2-5, the full variable domain reads SAVISQKPSRDICQRGTSLTIQCQVDSQVTMMFWYRQQPGQSLTLIATANQGSEATYESGFVIDKFPISRPNLTFSTLTVSNMSPEDSSIYLCSVDQGEQYFGPGTRLLVL.

Of note for this clone: At one boundary the junction diverges from the germline segment, which might be a read error. The genes are TRBV7-9 and TRBJ1-2, with a weak D call TRBD1 (6 bases). This CDR3 is 16 amino acids long. Germline V gives CDR1 SEHNR, CDR2 FQNEAQ (reference sequence). DNA for the CDR3: TGTTCCAGCAGCTCGGAGTTTGGGGGCTCGGAAAATGGCTACACCTTC. This sequence encodes CSSSSEFGGSENGYTF.

The chain employs TRBV29-1 and TRBJ2-7; TRBD1 aligns across 7 bases. Germline trimming cut 3 bases from V and 1 base from J; bases unmatched to any gene: 3. From germline, CDR1 is SQVTM and CDR2 ANQGSEA. The CDR3 sequence is 13 residues long. CDR3 sequence reads: CSVEAQGSYEQYF. The CDR3 nucleotides read TGCAGCGTTGAGGCACAGGGGTCCTACGAGCAGTACTTC.

The chain uses TRBV5-1 and TRBJ1-3, with TRBD1 matching over 8 bases. CDR1 is SGHRS, CDR2 YFSETQ, per germline. The CDR3 runs to 14 residues. V dropped 3 bases and J dropped 1; count of bases not matched to a gene: 0. In nucleotides, the CDR3 is TGCGCCAGCAGCTGGGACAGGTCTGGAAACACCATATATTTT. Amino acids: CASSWDRSGNTIYF.

The chain couples TRBV29-1 to TRBJ2-7; 7 positions match TRBD2. CDR1 and CDR2 from the germline V gene are SQVTM and ANQGSEA. The V and J ends lost 4 bases and 2 bases, in that order; junction bases with no gene match: 14. This CDR3 is 16 amino acids long. CDR3 in amino acids: CSVVALVGRAPYEQYF. DNA for the CDR3: TGCAGCGTTGTCGCGCTCGTGGGGAGGGCACCCTACGAGCAGTACTTC.

Comment on this clone: The junction departs from the called germline gene at one end, perhaps through a read error. The V and J genes are TRBV15 and TRBJ1-3; D not resolved. Germline V gives CDR1 LNHNV, CDR2 YYDKDF (reference sequence). There are 12 residues in the CDR3. Here the CDR3 reads CATSRAGSTIYF. The CDR3 DNA follows: TGTGCCACCAGCAGAGCAGGAAGCACCATATATTTT. Full variable domain (outside the CDR3, taken from reference TRBV15 and TRBJ1-3): DAMVIQNPRYQVTQFGKPVTLSCSQTLNHNVMYWYQQKSSQAPKLLFHYYDKDFNNEADTPDNFQSRRPNTSFCFLDIRSPGLGDTAMYLCATSRAGSTIYFGEGSWLTVV.

The CDR3 region is CASRVRRGLAGQETQYF. The CDR3 region has the DNA TGTGCCAGCAGAGTAAGGCGGGGACTAGCGGGCCAAGAGACCCAGTACTTC. The rearrangement links TRBV27 to TRBJ2-5, with 12 positions matching TRBD2. From germline, CDR1 is MNHEY and CDR2 SMNVEV (reference sequence). Trimming at V came to 6 bases and at J to 1 base, leaving 9 bases not matched to a gene. The CDR3 runs 17 residues.

The chain combines TRBV18 with TRBJ2-3; the match to TRBD2 covers 11 bases. Germline V gene sequence: CDR1 KGHSH, CDR2 LQKENI. CDR3 length: 17 residues. V shed 5 bases and J 2 bases; nucleotides not matched to a gene: 9. CDR3 nucleotides: TGTGCCAGCTCAAGAAATCTAGCGGGGGGCGACACAGATACGCAGTATTTT. It codes for CASSRNLAGGDTDTQYF.

V and J are TRBV29-1 and TRBJ2-1; 11 bases are shared with TRBD1. The ends lost 2 bases at V and 9 bases at J; junction bases unmatched: 9. The CDR3 spans 15 residues. CDR1 and CDR2 (germline): SQVTM, ANQGSEA. The CDR3, as DNA: TGCAGCGTTGAAATGCTAGGACAGGGGGCCGGTGAGCAGTTCTTC. Its protein product is CSVEMLGQGAGEQFF.